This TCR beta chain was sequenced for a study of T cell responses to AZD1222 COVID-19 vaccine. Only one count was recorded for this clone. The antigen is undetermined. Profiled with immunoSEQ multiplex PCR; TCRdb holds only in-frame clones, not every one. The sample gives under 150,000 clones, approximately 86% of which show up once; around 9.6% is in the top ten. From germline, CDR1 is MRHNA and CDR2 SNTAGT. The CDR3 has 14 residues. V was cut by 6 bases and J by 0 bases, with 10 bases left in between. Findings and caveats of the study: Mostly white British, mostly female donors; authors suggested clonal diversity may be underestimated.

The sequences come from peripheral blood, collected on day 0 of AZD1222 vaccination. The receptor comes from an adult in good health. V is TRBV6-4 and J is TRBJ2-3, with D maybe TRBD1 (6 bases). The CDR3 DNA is TGTGCCAGCAGGCCACAGGGAAGCACAGATACGCAGTATTTT. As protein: CASRPQGSTDTQYF.